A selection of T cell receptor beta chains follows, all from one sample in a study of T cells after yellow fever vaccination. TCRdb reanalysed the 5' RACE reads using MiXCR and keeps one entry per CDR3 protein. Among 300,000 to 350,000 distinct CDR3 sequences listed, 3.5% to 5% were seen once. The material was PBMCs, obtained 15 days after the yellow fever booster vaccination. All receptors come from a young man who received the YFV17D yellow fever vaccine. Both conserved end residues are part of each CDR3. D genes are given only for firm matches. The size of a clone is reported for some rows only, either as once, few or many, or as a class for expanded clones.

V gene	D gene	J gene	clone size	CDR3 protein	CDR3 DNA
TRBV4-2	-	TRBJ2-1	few	CASSHGHNNEQFF	TGTGCCAGCAGCCATGGACACAACAATGAGCAGTTCTTC
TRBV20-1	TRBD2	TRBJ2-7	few	CSARLSGGRAYEQYF	TGCAGTGCTAGACTGTCGGGGGGGCGGGCCTACGAGCAGTACTTC
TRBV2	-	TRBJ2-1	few	CASRRDNEQFF	TGTGCCAGCCGACGAGACAATGAGCAGTTCTTC
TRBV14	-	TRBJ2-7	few	CASSQGWTGQYF	TGTGCCAGCAGCCAGGGGTGGACCGGGCAGTACTTC
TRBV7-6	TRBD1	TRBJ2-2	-	CASSSWGQKGGELFF	TGTGCCAGCAGCTCCTGGGGACAGAAAGGCGGGGAGCTGTTTTTT
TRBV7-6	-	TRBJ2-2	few	CASSLVPGAGELFF	TGTGCCAGCAGCTTAGTCCCAGGGGCCGGGGAGCTGTTTTTT
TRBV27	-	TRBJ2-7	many	CASRGTLSSYEQYF	TGTGCCAGCAGGGGGACGCTTAGCTCCTACGAGCAGTACTTC
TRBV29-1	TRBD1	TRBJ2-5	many	CSADGTGGETQYF	TGCAGCGCGGACGGGACAGGCGGAGAGACCCAGTACTTC
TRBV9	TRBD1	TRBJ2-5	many	CASSVTQGARTETQYF	TGTGCCAGCAGCGTTACGCAGGGGGCCCGCACAGAGACCCAGTACTTC
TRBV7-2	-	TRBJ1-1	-	CASSLDSGTGTEAFF	TGTGCCAGCAGCTTAGATTCGGGGACGGGCACTGAAGCTTTCTTT